This T cell receptor beta chain was recorded in a study of blood T cell repertoires in COVID-19. This clone was observed a single time. In the study's own analysis: Researchers report that nucleated cell counts were estimated from reference gene primer amplification. Produced via immunoSEQ multiplex PCR; TCRdb's table is partial and in-frame only. D and trimming were read from the DNA, whereas the V and J calls and clone size are those reported in that table. The data show about 95,000 clones, with about 90% seen just once and 3.9% held by the top ten. The source is a woman aged 45-59 years in a cohort sampled during active COVID-19. The sample taken for sequencing was peripheral blood.

CDR3: CSASTLAGGLVGELFF. As DNA, the CDR3 is TGCAGTGCTAGTACCCTAGCGGGGGGTCTGGTCGGGGAGCTGTTTTTT. The gene calls are TRBV20-1 and TRBJ2-2; 11 nucleotides align to TRBD2. V gave up 3 bases and J gave up 7 bases; unmatched junction bases: 10. The CDR3 is made up of 16 amino acids. CDR1 is DFQATT and CDR2 is SNEGSKA in the germline V gene (reference sequence).